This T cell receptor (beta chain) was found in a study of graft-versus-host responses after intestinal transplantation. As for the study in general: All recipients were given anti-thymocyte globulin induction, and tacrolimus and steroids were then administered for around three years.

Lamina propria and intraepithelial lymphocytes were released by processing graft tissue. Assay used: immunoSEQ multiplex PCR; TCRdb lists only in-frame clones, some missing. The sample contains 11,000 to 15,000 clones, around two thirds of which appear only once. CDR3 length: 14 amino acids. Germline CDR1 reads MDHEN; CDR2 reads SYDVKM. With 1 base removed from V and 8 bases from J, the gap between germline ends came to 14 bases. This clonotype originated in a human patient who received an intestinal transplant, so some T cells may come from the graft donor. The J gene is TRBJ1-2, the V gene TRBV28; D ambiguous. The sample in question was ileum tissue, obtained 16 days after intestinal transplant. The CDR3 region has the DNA TGTGCCAGCAGTTTATCGGGGAGGGTAGAGGGCTACACCTTC. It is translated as CASSLSGRVEGYTF.